Listed below are T cell receptor beta chains from one sample, sequenced in a study of blood T cells in healthy people across ages. MiXCR, run by TCRdb on the 5' RACE reads, gives a single entry per CDR3 protein. This table holds fewer than 750,000 distinct CDR3 sequences, less than 60% found once. Source material: blood. The receptors stem from an elderly man in good health. CDR3s leave out the opening cysteine and the closing phenylalanine or tryptophan. Size tells how often a clone was seen (once, few, many) or the class of an expanded clone, and some rows leave it out.

CDR3 protein,clone size,V gene,J gene
ASSLSGRASVDTQY,-,TRBV7-2,TRBJ2-3
ATSRDHGDTEAF,-,TRBV15,TRBJ1-1
ASSLWRPMNTEAF,-,TRBV27,TRBJ1-1
ASSRGQGVNTEAF,few,TRBV5-5,TRBJ1-1
ASSPGENSPLH,-,TRBV12-3/TRBV12-4,TRBJ1-6
SVLLALNIQY,-,TRBV29-1,-
SATREMIKKTQY,-,TRBV20-1,-
ASSLGDRAANEKLF,few,TRBV7-9,TRBJ1-4
ASSLVGLAGRHEQF,-,TRBV5-1,TRBJ2-1
ASSRKSGGARETQY,-,TRBV7-2,TRBJ2-5
ASSFVPSWGYGYT,-,TRBV11-3,TRBJ1-2
ASIYGTGSGYT,-,TRBV12-3/TRBV12-4,TRBJ1-2
AISELQGGNEQF,-,TRBV10-3,TRBJ2-1
ASSQEVRGTINTDTQY,-,TRBV4-3,TRBJ2-3
SAISPGGYT,-,TRBV20-1,TRBJ1-2
ASSLPGGNSYNEQF,few,TRBV28,TRBJ2-1
ASSLARVDTQY,few,TRBV7-2,TRBJ2-3
ASSAGGNYGYT,-,TRBV12-3/TRBV12-4,TRBJ1-2
SVTGGNNQPQH,-,TRBV20-1,TRBJ1-5
ATTSRETQY,-,TRBV10-3,TRBJ2-5
SASRTSGGPARFTNEQF,once,TRBV20-1,TRBJ2-1
ASSYSRSTSGYYNEQF,-,TRBV6-2/TRBV6-3,TRBJ2-1
ARSQDASGRGGDTQY,-,TRBV4-3,TRBJ2-3
AIWEGGNPYEQY,many,TRBV10-3,TRBJ2-7
ASSNTGGAGVLGEQY,-,TRBV11-1,-
ASSRSLGPQETQY,many,TRBV7-2,TRBJ2-5
ASSYSRQLSGANVLT,-,TRBV6-2/TRBV6-3,TRBJ2-6
ASRRDSGEKLF,many,TRBV6-6,TRBJ1-4
ASSLPNRPDTQY,-,TRBV27,TRBJ2-3
ASPATRARPLPYEQY,-,TRBV21-1,TRBJ2-7
ASSYSELWGEQF,-,TRBV6-5,TRBJ2-1
SARPGLAGSGGELF,-,TRBV20-1,TRBJ2-2
SVAGVYQPQH,-,TRBV29-1,TRBJ1-5
SAKGPIEKGTEAF,-,TRBV20-1,TRBJ1-1
TSSQDLRTEQY,-,TRBV4-2,TRBJ2-7
ASRQQGAGNTIY,few,TRBV27,TRBJ1-3
SARGPRGAF,few,TRBV20-1,TRBJ1-1
SARLPGVTGELF,once,TRBV20-1,TRBJ2-2
ASSKDVNQPQH,-,TRBV7-2,TRBJ1-5
SARDLGRAQNEQF,few,TRBV20-1,TRBJ2-1
ASSLGRGEGRHNEQF,few,TRBV7-9,TRBJ2-1
ASSPLGGGGTREQF,-,TRBV5-4,TRBJ2-1
ATSDAGTTGETQY,-,TRBV24-1,-
ASSHPGGRLSSYEQY,once,TRBV3-1,TRBJ2-7
ASSFTGGRNSYEQY,-,TRBV7-2,TRBJ2-7
ASSLKTGAVSGANVLT,many,TRBV6-5,TRBJ2-6